This T cell receptor (beta chain) was sequenced for a study of vaccination effects on CD4 cells after COVID-19. Whole-study context: Two doses of either BNT162b2 or mRNA-1273 were given to each participant. Study findings and constraints: Convalescent patients were few in the study, and early post-infection timepoints were absent.

Trimming cost V 9 bases and J 7 bases; bases outside gene matches: 9. Germline loops: CDR1 LNHDA, CDR2 SQIVND (reference sequence). The length of the CDR3 is 15 residues. Antigen-specific CD4+ T cell clonotypes were called by their expansion after viral peptide-pool culture in ViraFEST. Isolation of CD4+ T cells took place after less than twelve days of culture. It was on days 3 and 7 that half the medium was replaced with IL-2 medium. The table came from immunoSEQ multiplex PCR; TCRdb's copy has only in-frame clones and leaves some out. Among more than 30,000 clones listed, roughly two thirds were seen once. Remarks on this clone: Its antigen is unknown.

The specimen was CD4+ T cells from PBMCs cultured with HCoV-229E spike peptides, collected before COVID-19 vaccination. The V gene is TRBV19, the J gene TRBJ2-1; 13 bases line up with TRBD2. The receptor comes from a human donor who received a COVID-19 vaccine. The CDR3 reads CASRTSGRGGNEQFF. The CDR3 nucleotides read TGTGCCAGCCGGACTAGCGGGAGAGGAGGTAATGAGCAGTTCTTC.